This is a list of T cell receptor beta chains from one sample in a study of PD-L1 blockade in urothelial cancer. Assay: immunoSEQ multiplex PCR; the TCRdb copy retains only in-frame clones and omits some. The table records about 17,000 clones, around 90% of them present only once. Sequenced material: PBMCs, taken around atezolizumab (anti-PD-L1) treatment. These TCRs come from a middle-aged man with urothelial cancer. The CDR3 runs from the conserved cysteine through the conserved F or W. Fields, in order: CDR3 length, clone size, V gene, D gene, J gene, CDR3 DNA, CDR3 protein. D genes are given only for firm matches. Expanded clones get a size class; other rows say once, few or many, or leave the size out.

>14|NA|TRBV7-2|TRBD1|TRBJ2-3
TGTGCCAGCAGCTCACACGGACAGGGGCGTACGCAGTATTTT
CASSSHGQGRTQYF
>12|NA|TRBV7-9|NA|TRBJ2-7
TGTGCCAGCAGCTTAACGGGGTACGAGCAGTACTTC
CASSLTGYEQYF
>19|NA|TRBV5-4|NA|TRBJ1-6
TGTGCCAGCAGCTCCCCGAGTCAGGGTGTTTCCAAATGGAATTCACCCCTCCACTTT
CASSSPSQGVSKWNSPLHF
>16|NA|TRBV7-7|TRBD2|TRBJ2-5
TGTGCCAGCAGCTTAGGGCTAGCGGGCTCTGGGGAGACCCAGTACTTC
CASSLGLAGSGETQYF
>16|NA|TRBV18|TRBD1|TRBJ1-2
TGTGCCAGCTCACGAGACAGGGTTAGATCTAACTATGGCTACACCTTC
CASSRDRVRSNYGYTF
>15|NA|TRBV11-2|TRBD2|TRBJ2-7
TGTGCCAGCAGCTTAGGCCTAGCGGGTACCTACGAGCAGTACTTC
CASSLGLAGTYEQYF
>15|once|TRBV4-2|TRBD1|TRBJ2-3
TGTGCCAGCAGCCCCCAGGGGGATTACACAGATACGCAGTATTTT
CASSPQGDYTDTQYF
>12|NA|TRBV29-1|TRBD2|TRBJ2-1
TGCAGCGTCCCTCCTAGCGGGAGGGATCAGTTCTTC
CSVPPSGRDQFF
>14|NA|TRBV27|TRBD1|TRBJ2-7
TGTGCCAGCAAAATCAGGGGGTCCACCTACGAGCAGTACTTC
CASKIRGSTYEQYF
>16|NA|TRBV14|TRBD2|TRBJ2-1
TGTGCCAGCAGCCAATTAGCGGGAGGGTGGGGCGATGAGCAGTTCTTC
CASSQLAGGWGDEQFF
>16|NA|TRBV9|NA|TRBJ1-1
TGTGCCAGCAGCGTAGTTTCCGGAAGGGGGAACACTGAAGCTTTCTTT
CASSVVSGRGNTEAFF
>17|NA|TRBV5-1|NA|TRBJ1-3
TGCGCCAGCAGCTTGGGCGAGGGGGGGTTTTCTGGAAACACCATATATTTT
CASSLGEGGFSGNTIYF
>18|NA|TRBV5-1|TRBD2|TRBJ2-2
TGCGCCAGCAGCGTGACTAGCGGGGGGGCGGTGAACACCGGGGAGCTGTTTTTT
CASSVTSGGAVNTGELFF
>18|NA|TRBV4-1|NA|TRBJ1-6
TGCGCCAGCAGCCAAGCAGGCCGGTCCAGCTCCTATAATTCACCCCTCCACTTT
CASSQAGRSSSYNSPLHF
>14|NA|TRBV7-6|TRBD2|TRBJ2-2
TGTGCCAGCAGCTCCCGGGAGGGTTCGGGGGAGCTGTTTTTT
CASSSREGSGELFF
>15|NA|TRBV29-1|TRBD2|TRBJ2-2
TGCAGCGCCGTAACTAGCGGCGCGAACACCGGGGAGCTGTTTTTT
CSAVTSGANTGELFF
>15|NA|TRBV5-4|TRBD2|TRBJ2-1
TGTGCCAGCAGTCACTCCTTAGGGACTAAGGATGAGCAGTTCTTC
CASSHSLGTKDEQFF
>13|NA|TRBV6-1|NA|TRBJ1-1
TGTGCCAGCAGTGAGAGAGAGAACACTGAAGCTTTCTTT
CASSERENTEAFF
>12|once|TRBV9|NA|TRBJ2-7
TGTGCCAGCAGCGACCCCCCGGGGGAGCAGTACTTC
CASSDPPGEQYF
>14|NA|TRBV6-5|TRBD1|TRBJ2-7
TGTGCCAGCAGTTACAGACAGGGGTACAACGAGCAGTACTTC
CASSYRQGYNEQYF
>15|NA|TRBV4-3|NA|TRBJ2-2
TGCGCCAGCAGCCAAGATTTCCCAGGCACCGGGGAGCTGTTTTTT
CASSQDFPGTGELFF
>15|NA|TRBV11-2|TRBD2|TRBJ2-7
TGTGCCAGCACCCCACTAGCGGGCTCCTTCTACGAGCAGTACTTC
CASTPLAGSFYEQYF
>16|NA|TRBV28|NA|TRBJ1-5
TGTGCCAGCAGCCAAGCGGGGCGGGATAGCAATCAGCCCCAGCATTTT
CASSQAGRDSNQPQHF
>17|NA|TRBV11-3|NA|TRBJ2-3
TGTGCCAGCAGCAGTCAGGGGCGGAGTTCTAGCACAGATACGCAGTATTTT
CASSSQGRSSSTDTQYF
>13|NA|TRBV2|TRBD2|TRBJ2-7
TGTGCTAGCAGAACTAGCGGGGGTGGGGAGCAGTACTTC
CASRTSGGGEQYF
>14|NA|TRBV5-6|TRBD2|TRBJ2-7
TGTGCCAGCAACTCGGGCGGGAGGGGGCACGAGCAGTACTTC
CASNSGGRGHEQYF
>14|NA|TRBV5-6|NA|TRBJ1-4
TGTGCCAGCAGCTTGGAGAAGTCAGGCGAAAAACTGTTTTTT
CASSLEKSGEKLFF
>14|NA|TRBV10-3|NA|TRBJ1-6
TGTGCCATCAGTGCGGCTAGCTTTAATTCACCCCTCCACTTT
CAISAASFNSPLHF
>14|NA|TRBV4-2|NA|TRBJ2-7
TGTGCCAGCAGCGTAAGACAGGATACCTACGAGCAGTACTTC
CASSVRQDTYEQYF
>16|NA|TRBV5-6|TRBD1|TRBJ1-4
TGTGCCAGCAGCCGGACAGGGGTCGCAACTAATGAAAAACTGTTTTTT
CASSRTGVATNEKLFF
>17|NA|TRBV21-1|NA|TRBJ1-5
TGTGCCAGCAGCAAATGGGATCCGACAGGGTATTGGCAGCCCCAGCATTTT
CASSKWDPTGYWQPQHF
>20|NA|TRBV19|TRBD2|TRBJ2-1
TGTGCCAGTAGTACACCCGGGACTAGGTCCCTATTAAGCTCCTACAATGAGCAGTTCTTC
CASSTPGTRSLLSSYNEQFF
>15|NA|TRBV2|NA|TRBJ1-1
TGTGCCAGCAGTGAAGCGAGCGCGTTGAACACTGAAGCTTTCTTT
CASSEASALNTEAFF
>14|NA|TRBV29-1|TRBD2|TRBJ2-2
TGCAGCGTTGTGGGACTAACGAACACCGGGGAGCTGTTTTTT
CSVVGLTNTGELFF
>18|NA|TRBV14|NA|TRBJ2-5
TGTGCCAGCAGCCAAGATTTTGGAAAGGGAGCGAGCGGCGAGACCCAGTACTTC
CASSQDFGKGASGETQYF
>12|NA|TRBV25-1|TRBD1|TRBJ1-5
TGTGCAGCAGGGGGGAACAATCAGCCCCAGCATTTT
CAAGGNNQPQHF
>14|few|TRBV7-2|NA|TRBJ1-3
TGTGCCAGCGGAGGGCTTCGCTCTGGAAACACCATATATTTT
CASGGLRSGNTIYF
>15|NA|TRBV4-1|NA|TRBJ2-5
TGCGCCAGCAGCCAAGGTTGGGGGGGCGGGGAGACCCAGTACTTC
CASSQGWGGGETQYF
>14|NA|TRBV5-1|NA|TRBJ2-7
TGCGCCAGCAGCTTCCACACCCAACATAACGAGCAGTACTTC
CASSFHTQHNEQYF
>13|NA|TRBV18|NA|TRBJ1-3
TGTGCCAGCTCACCTGACAGGTCCGGAACCATATATTTT
CASSPDRSGTIYF
>13|once|TRBV7-9|NA|TRBJ2-7
TGTGCCAGCAGCTTCATGAGCTCCTACGAGCAGTACTTC
CASSFMSSYEQYF
>16|NA|TRBV10-3|NA|TRBJ2-7
TGTGCCATCAGTGAGTCTAGCGTTGCTGTTAGCTACGAGCAGTACTTC
CAISESSVAVSYEQYF
>16|NA|TRBV19|TRBD1|TRBJ1-4
TGTGCCAGTAGTGCGGGACAGATCGCAACTAATGAAAAACTGTTTTTT
CASSAGQIATNEKLFF
>14|NA|TRBV5-1|TRBD1|TRBJ1-2
TGCGCCAGCAGCTCCGGGACAGCTAACTATGGCTACACCTTC
CASSSGTANYGYTF
>19|NA|TRBV14|NA|TRBJ2-6
TGTGCCAGCAGCCAACCCCAAGGGCGCGGGGTATCTGGGGCCAACGTCCTGACTTTC
CASSQPQGRGVSGANVLTF
>14|once|TRBV5-6|NA|TRBJ2-2
TGTGCCAGCAGCTTGGACTTTTCCACCGGGGAGCTGTTTTTT
CASSLDFSTGELFF